The 19 T cell receptor beta chains below all came from one sample that was sequenced in a study of T cell responses to AZD1222 COVID-19 vaccine. The repertoire was sequenced with immunoSEQ multiplex PCR; TCRdb's copy has only in-frame clones and lacks some. The sample shows 95,000 to 150,000 clones, more than 75% of them seen only once. The sample was peripheral blood, taken on day 0 of AZD1222 vaccination. The origin of the receptors is an adult in good health.

Turning to this clone: The same CDR3 arises from other DNA sequences in this sample as well. For the CDR3, the DNA is TGTGCCAGCAGCCAAGGCCCCTCTCAGCCCCAGCATTTT. Amino acids: CASSQGPSQPQHF. The rearrangement joins TRBV3-1 (or the pseudogene TRBV3-2) to TRBJ1-5; no clear D gene. V was pared by 1 base and J by 6 bases, with 7 bases between. There are 13 residues in the CDR3. Germline assignment: CDR1 LGHDT and CDR2 YNNKEL (reference sequence).

V usage is TRBV5-4 and J usage is TRBJ1-1, with 11 bases aligning to TRBD1. Germline V gene sequence: CDR1 SGHNT, CDR2 YYREEE (reference sequence). This CDR3 comprises 17 residues. Trimming cost V 4 bases and J 6 bases; bases outside gene matches: 14. CDR3 amino acids: CASSGGQGVPLGPEAFF. CDR3 nucleotides: TGTGCCAGCAGCGGGGGACAGGGGGTCCCGCTCGGACCTGAAGCTTTCTTT.

This chain uses TRBV5-8 with TRBJ2-7; D gene ambiguous. V dropped 3 bases and J dropped 0 bases, with 7 bases sitting between them. Germline CDR1 reads SGHTS; CDR2 reads YDEGEE. The CDR3 sequence is 13 residues long. CDR3 sequence (DNA): TGTGCCAGCAGCTCTACGAGCTCCTACGAGCAGTACTTC. As protein: CASSSTSSYEQYF.

The chain combines TRBV3-1 (or the pseudogene TRBV3-2) with TRBJ2-6; no firm D call. The CDR3 has 15 residues. Germline V lookup: CDR1 LGHDT, CDR2 YNNKEL (reference sequence). Trimming left V 0 bases short and J 3 bases short, with 6 bases between. The CDR3: CASSQDRVGANVLTF. CDR3 DNA sequence: TGTGCCAGCAGCCAAGATAGGGTTGGGGCCAACGTCCTGACTTTC.

The chain employs TRBV7-9 and TRBJ1-1, with TRBD1 as a possible D gene (6 bases). Trimming removed 5 bases at V and 0 bases at J, with 13 bases between. This CDR3 has 15 residues. Looked up from germline, CDR1 is SEHNR and CDR2 is FQNEAQ (reference sequence). The CDR3 here is CASSVDSLMNTEAFF. For the CDR3, the DNA is TGTGCCAGCAGCGTGGACAGCCTCATGAACACTGAAGCTTTCTTT.

V is TRBV5-6 and J is TRBJ1-3; possibly TRBD1 for D (5 bases). The germline V and J ends were trimmed by 0 bases and 4 bases, with 17 bases remaining between them. The CDR3 contains 17 residues. CDR1 is SGHDT, CDR2 YYEEEE, per germline. Here the CDR3 DNA reads TGTGCCAGCAGCTTGGCCACTTACGGGACGCGAGGAAACACCATATATTTT. This translates into CASSLATYGTRGNTIYF.

The gene calls are TRBV5-1 and TRBJ2-6; TRBD1 is a possible D gene (6 bases). Trimming stripped 1 base from V and 2 bases from J, with 19 bases between. This CDR3 is built from 19 residues. Germline values: CDR1 SGHRS, CDR2 YFSETQ. The CDR3 coding sequence is TGCGCCAGCAGCTTGTCAGGCTCGACAGGTTTCACTGGGGCCAACGTCCTGACTTTC. Protein product: CASSLSGSTGFTGANVLTF.

The chain employs TRBV7-9 and TRBJ2-6; possible D gene TRBD1, 6 bases. Trimming took 2 bases from V and 9 from J, leaving 20 bases between them. The CDR3 extends over 17 amino acids. Germline V gene data show CDR1 as SEHNR and CDR2 as FQNEAQ (reference sequence). Here the CDR3 reads CASSLMARGPWDNVLTF. Here the CDR3 DNA reads TGTGCCAGCAGCTTAATGGCCAGGGGACCTTGGGACAACGTCCTGACTTTC.

The chain joins TRBV5-1 to TRBJ1-1, with a weak D call TRBD1 (6 bases). The CDR3 loop spans 14 amino acids. Germline-derived CDR1 and CDR2 are SGHRS and YFSETQ. The V end lost 0 bases, the J end lost 1 base, and 7 bases lay between the germline ends. The CDR3 region has the DNA TGCGCCAGCAGCTTGGCAGGGGCGAACACTGAAGCTTTCTTT. It translates to CASSLAGANTEAFF.

The chain carries TRBV28 and TRBJ1-6, with D uncertain. From germline, CDR1 is MDHEN and CDR2 SYDVKM. Trimming cost V 3 bases and J 9 bases, with 15 bases left between them. CDR3 size: 15 residues. CDR3 protein: CASSLRNLNRSPLHF. The CDR3 coding sequence is TGTGCCAGCAGTTTGAGAAACTTAAACCGTTCACCCCTCCACTTT.

The V and J genes are TRBV15 and TRBJ2-7; tentative D call: TRBD1 (6 bases). This CDR3 region has 14 residues. Trimming took 3 bases from V and 1 from J, leaving 10 bases between them. Per the germline V gene, CDR1 is LNHNV and CDR2 is YYDKDF (reference sequence). CDR3 sequence (DNA): TGTGCCACCAGCAGCCACCAGGGGTCCTACGAGCAGTACTTC. It specifies CATSSHQGSYEQYF.

The chain is built from TRBV27 and TRBJ1-4; D may be TRBD1 (5 bases). The germline CDR1 and CDR2 sequences are MNHEY and SMNVEV (reference sequence). The CDR3 is made up of 13 amino acids. V was shortened by 2 bases and J by 6 bases, with 7 bases between the two germline ends. CDR3 region: CASSLVQDEKLFF. Written as DNA, the CDR3 is TGTGCCAGCAGTTTAGTACAGGATGAAAAACTGTTTTTT.

This chain links TRBV7-2 with TRBJ1-2, with TRBD1 matching 10 bases. This CDR3 contains 12 residues. Unmatched junction bases numbered 1, after V lost 5 bases and J lost 7 bases. The germline gives CDR1 SGHTA, CDR2 FQGNSA. The DNA of the CDR3 is TGTGCCAGCAGCCGACAGGGGGCTGGCTACACCTTC. Translating gives CASSRQGAGYTF.

The V call is TRBV6-4, the J call TRBJ2-3, with 8 bases matching TRBD2. Unmatched junction bases numbered 4, after V lost 5 bases and J lost 0 bases. CDR1 and CDR2 from the germline V gene are MRHNA and SNTAGT. This CDR3 spans 15 amino acids. CDR3 sequence: CASSSTSESTDTQYF. CDR3 nucleotides: TGTGCCAGCAGTTCGACTAGCGAGAGCACAGATACGCAGTATTTT.

This chain connects TRBV28 to TRBJ2-7; TRBD2 might be the D (6 bases). Germline V gene data show CDR1 as MDHEN and CDR2 as SYDVKM. Trimming took off 6 bases at V and 6 bases at J, with 15 bases between the two ends. The CDR3 sequence is 13 residues long. The CDR3 region has the DNA TGTGCCAGCAGCCCGGCGGGGCTGGGCGAGCAGTACTTC. Translated: CASSPAGLGEQYF.

This chain uses TRBV27 with TRBJ2-7; 9 bases map to TRBD1. Trimming at V came to 5 bases and at J to 5 bases, leaving 4 bases not matched to a gene. Germline CDR1 reads MNHEY; CDR2 reads SMNVEV (reference sequence). The CDR3 spans 13 residues. CDR3 in amino acids: CASSDRGGHEQYF. The CDR3 DNA reads as TGTGCCAGCAGTGACAGGGGGGGTCACGAGCAGTACTTC.

The chain uses TRBV11-2 and TRBJ2-2; the D gene is possibly TRBD2 (6 bases). Germline V gene sequence: CDR1 SGHAT, CDR2 FQNNGV. V shed 5 bases and J shed 3 bases, with 13 bases lying between them. The CDR3 runs 15 residues. This CDR3 is CASSPGTPHTGELFF. The CDR3 DNA reads TGTGCCAGCAGCCCCGGGACTCCCCACACCGGGGAGCTGTTTTTT. Looking up the rest from reference TRBV11-2 and TRBJ2-2 gives the full variable domain: EAGVAQSPRYKIIEKRQSVAFWCNPISGHATLYWYQQILGQGPKLLIQFQNNGVVDDSQLPKDRFSAERLKGVDSTLKIQPAKLEDSAVYLCASSPGTPHTGELFFGEGSRLTVL.

The V and J genes are TRBV28 and TRBJ2-3; D is perhaps TRBD2 (6 bases). This CDR3 is 15 amino acids long. Germline V gene sequence: CDR1 MDHEN, CDR2 SYDVKM. Trimming shortened V by 1 base and J by 1 base, and 9 bases separated the two germline ends. The CDR3 DNA reads as TGTGCCAGCAGTTTATCAGCGGGTCGCACAGATACGCAGTATTTT. This gives the protein CASSLSAGRTDTQYF.

The V call is TRBV27, the J call TRBJ2-3; a weak D match, TRBD2 (5 bases). V was trimmed by 4 bases and J by 2 bases, leaving 10 bases between them. This CDR3 is 14 amino acids long. Germline V lookup: CDR1 MNHEY, CDR2 SMNVEV (reference sequence). The CDR3 region is CASSSHGNTDTQYF. DNA for the CDR3: TGTGCCAGCAGTTCCCACGGGAACACAGATACGCAGTATTTT.